What follows describes a single TCR beta chain. Produced via immunoSEQ multiplex PCR; TCRdb's table is partial and in-frame only. The sample includes roughly 570,000 clones, more than 95% of them seen just once. The data were taken from a study of shared clonotypes between healthy human individuals. Terminally differentiated effector memory CD45RA+ cells were excluded by CCR7 positive selection of CD45RO-negative cells. The sequenced sample was naive CD8+ T cells sorted from blood. The TCR was taken from a man aged 30 to 39 in good health.

CDR3 loop: CASSLTGRHEQYF. CDR3 in DNA: TGTGCCAGCAGCTTGACAGGGAGGCACGAGCAGTACTTC. This chain links TRBV7-3 with TRBJ2-7, with a possible D match to TRBD1 (7 bases). This CDR3 contains 13 residues. V was clipped by 3 bases and J by 5 bases, with 11 bases between them. The V gene's germline CDR1 is SGHTA and CDR2 FQGTGA.